This record covers a single T cell receptor beta chain. The antigen this receptor binds is unknown. There are no base qualities to consult, and no much larger clone falls within one base. V trim: 1 base; J trim: 2 bases; unmatched bases: 7. The CDR3 measures 17 amino acids from cysteine to phenylalanine. The kept DNA is CDR3 alone, 51 bases in frame from the first base. According to the germline V gene (reference sequence), CDR1 reads LNHNV and CDR2 reads YYDKDF. The data originate from a study of post-analysis software for immune sequencing data (dated by TCRdb to the mid-2010s). Describing the broader study: Recorded disease courses included relapsing-remitting, secondary progressive and progressive-relapsing multiple sclerosis, with some patients lacking subtype annotation. Patient repertoires were compared against ten to eleven previously published healthy control repertoires from donors aged roughly 6 to 26 years. A subset of samples was prepared in parallel using single-end sample barcoding, then pooled and co-amplified after Illumina adapter ligation.

The library relied on PCR. Sequencing used an Illumina HiSeq 2500. Unique molecular identifiers were incorporated into TCR beta cDNA libraries to reduce PCR and sequencing biases. Roughly 500,000 cDNA molecules were obtained per 1 to 10 million input T cells, so each molecule approximated one T cell. The same protocol used for the earlier healthy control dataset was applied to prepare and sequence the patient libraries. Within a given batch, samples were prepared together, multiplexed and sequenced on the same HiSeq lane. The paper's data handling went like this. Raw barcoded reads were processed with MIGEC, discarding single-read molecular identifier groups before consensus assembly and CDR3 extraction. VDJtools was used for post-analysis of the clonotype tables, with diversity normalized by down-sampling every dataset to the smallest sample size. To correct batch-related cross-sample contamination, repertoire overlap clustering matched CDR3 amino acid sequences but not nucleotide sequences. TCRdb reprocessed the public reads (quality trimming at Q25 with fastp, clone calling with MiXCR) and kept in-frame beta chains. Each CDR3 protein gets just one entry, which takes the most common genes and DNA from the rows behind it. TCRdb assigned the V and J calls; the authors' analysis was not used. A total of about 820,000 distinct CDR3 sequences appear in this sample, around 50% of them only once. Approximately 4.2% of the sample comes from the top ten.

TCR beta repertoires were profiled from peripheral blood of 10 to 15 young patients with multiple sclerosis to demonstrate the VDJtools post-analysis software. The patients with multiple sclerosis were children and adolescents between about 6 and 17 years of age. General study outcomes and caveats: Normalized Chao1 diversity was significantly lower in multiple sclerosis patients than controls, suggesting substantial peripheral T-cell clonal expansion. Patients showed significantly higher frequencies than controls for about 5 TRBV segments, among them TRBV5-6, TRBV5-1 and TRBV20-1. The multiple sclerosis patient group was slightly younger than the control group. Direct clustering with F measure showed strong co-clustering of samples prepared in the same batch, prompting a batch-effect correction.

The rearrangement joined TRBV15 to TRBJ2-7; 11 bases in between match TRBD1. The receptor comes from a girl aged 5 to 17 with multiple sclerosis. The sequencing sample was made of blood. The CDR3 in this case is CATSRVEGTGGAYEQYF. The nucleotides are TGTGCCACCAGCAGAGTTGAGGGGACAGGGGGTGCCTACGAGCAGTACTTC.